This is a list of T cell receptor beta chains from one sample in a study of blood T cells in healthy people across ages. TCRdb passed the 5' RACE reads through MiXCR, listing each CDR3 protein once. The sample consists of 450,000 to 700,000 distinct CDR3 sequences, 27% of them appearing once. Sequenced: blood. The source is a woman aged 65 to 85 in good health. CDR3s include the opening cysteine and the closing phenylalanine or tryptophan. A D gene is named only where the DNA matches it firmly. Clone size is given for some rows only: seen once, a few or many times, or a class if the clone is expanded.

v_gene,abundance,d_gene,CDR3aa
TRBV27,NA,NA,CASSPLGGRNEQFF
TRBV5-1,NA,TRBD2,CASSFVTSGGAAPSGANVLTF
TRBV5-6,few,TRBD2,CASSGLYSSGGTYEQYF
TRBV29-1,few,NA,CSVAPGPVNTEAFF
TRBV19,NA,NA,CASSRRGGQRNQETQYF
TRBV5-1,NA,NA,CASSLDGDVYNEQFF
TRBV5-1,NA,NA,CASSSKDWGNTIYF
TRBV7-8,NA,NA,CASSLGAGYMNTEAFF
TRBV5-1,NA,TRBD1,CASSLAGQGYETQYF
TRBV9,few,NA,CASSRGGLSYEQYF
TRBV29-1,NA,NA,CSVAGTPQETQYF
TRBV5-1,few,NA,CASSLVKGDTETFF
TRBV27,NA,TRBD1,CASSLRTGGINEQFF
TRBV5-1,NA,TRBD2,CASSLAGRTSEDYEQYF
TRBV12-3/TRBV12-4,many,NA,CASSFGGTINEQFF
TRBV10-3,NA,TRBD1,CAISEGTGPGNTIYF
TRBV5-6,NA,NA,CAGTRRGAVAGELFF
TRBV29-1,few,NA,CSVGTPPSYNEQFF
TRBV29-1,NA,NA,CSIEIGVEGYGYTF
TRBV5-1,few,TRBD2,CASSKTGLAGTGELFF
TRBV7-9,few,TRBD2,CASRPSRTSGQETQYF
TRBV29-1,few,NA,CSVDRQGDYEQFF
TRBV5-6,NA,NA,CASSLVEAPYGYTF
TRBV29-1,NA,NA,CSVGRDPNTGELFF
TRBV7-2,NA,NA,CASSLQPQGNQPQHF
TRBV29-1,NA,NA,CSVGKGSYEQYF
TRBV11-3,NA,TRBD2,CASSSGTSGRFGSYNEQFF
TRBV4-2,few,NA,CASSQDIGRGGHNEQFF
TRBV20-1,few,TRBD2,CGAVTRPGLAGVDTQYF
TRBV12-3/TRBV12-4,NA,NA,CASTGDRRRAEAFF
TRBV7-3,NA,TRBD2,CASSANGGQETQYF
TRBV9,NA,NA,CASSVRVPPEDEQFF
TRBV4-1,NA,NA,CASSQYFGSGTISTDTQYF
TRBV13,NA,TRBD1,CASSLGGQGLYGYTF
TRBV20-1,few,NA,CSASIAKWDEQFF
TRBV7-2,few,NA,CASSLDRGPWETQYF
TRBV5-5,NA,NA,CASRMGPGRRETQYF
TRBV7-2,NA,NA,CACSPGGRGVYNEQFF
TRBV12-3/TRBV12-4,few,NA,CASRAQGTGEKLFF
TRBV6-2/TRBV6-3,NA,NA,CASLKGASYTEAFF
TRBV6-6,few,NA,CASIRSLQETQYF
TRBV20-1,few,NA,CSATRGGDTQYF
TRBV9,NA,TRBD2,CASSLTGTSMYNEQFF
TRBV24-1,NA,NA,CAPSDWDQGYGYTF
TRBV6-1,NA,NA,CASSEVRSGSNTGELFF
TRBV7-9,few,TRBD1,CASSWTGGDEKLFF
TRBV6-2/TRBV6-3,NA,NA,CASSYEVGYEQYF
TRBV6-5,NA,NA,CASSPRGDGYTF
TRBV11-2,NA,NA,CASRAWTQGETQYF
TRBV4-2,NA,NA,CASSLRTAGGDTQYF
TRBV20-1,NA,NA,CSALPSSYNEQFF
TRBV20-1,NA,NA,CSARDLLYGYTEAFF
TRBV9,many,NA,CASTPTRGKFYGYTF
TRBV9,few,NA,CASSVERAAGRSGELFF
TRBV14,NA,TRBD1,CVSRPGGLNTEAFF
TRBV25-1,NA,TRBD1,CASSDWDRDHEQYF